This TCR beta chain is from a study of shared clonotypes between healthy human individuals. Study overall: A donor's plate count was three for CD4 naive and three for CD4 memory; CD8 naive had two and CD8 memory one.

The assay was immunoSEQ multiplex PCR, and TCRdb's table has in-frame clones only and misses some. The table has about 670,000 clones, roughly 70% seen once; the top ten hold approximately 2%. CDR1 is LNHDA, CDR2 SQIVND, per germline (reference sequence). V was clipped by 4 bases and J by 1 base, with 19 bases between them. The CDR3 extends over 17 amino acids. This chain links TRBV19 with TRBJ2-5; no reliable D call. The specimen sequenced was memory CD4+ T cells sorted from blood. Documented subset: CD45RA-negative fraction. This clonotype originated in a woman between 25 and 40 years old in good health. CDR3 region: CASSTRWAPSLQETQYF. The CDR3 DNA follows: TGTGCCAGTAGTACTAGGTGGGCACCCAGTCTCCAAGAGACCCAGTACTTC.